This record concerns one TCR beta chain sequence. The antigen remains undetermined. Germline V gives CDR1 GTSNPN, CDR2 SVGIG (reference sequence). The CDR3 totals 13 residues. The V end was cut by 8 bases, the J end by 4 bases, with 15 bases between. The data belong to a study of OX40 agonist ivuxolimab in advanced cancers. About the research overall: Participants averaged about 66 years of age (range about 23 to 80) and were roughly 83% male. The study's findings and limits: Some of the lowest clonal expansion was seen in partial responders at 0.1-3.0 mg/kg. CD4+ and CD8+ blood T cells expanded clonally by week 6 at 0.1 to 3.0 mg/kg.

The repertoire was sequenced with immunoSEQ multiplex PCR; TCRdb's copy has only in-frame clones and lacks some. The sample records approximately 75,000 clones, more than 75% being singletons. The gene calls are TRBV30 and TRBJ1-5; a weak D match, TRBD1 (5 bases). The starting material was CD4+ or CD8+ T cells sorted from blood, obtained in a trial of the OX40 agonist ivuxolimab. The source of this sequence is an adult with an advanced solid tumor such as melanoma, head and neck, liver or kidney cancer. The CDR3 region has the DNA TGTGCCGCCGGCCTCAGGGAAAATCAGCCCCAGCATTTT. It translates to CAAGLRENQPQHF.